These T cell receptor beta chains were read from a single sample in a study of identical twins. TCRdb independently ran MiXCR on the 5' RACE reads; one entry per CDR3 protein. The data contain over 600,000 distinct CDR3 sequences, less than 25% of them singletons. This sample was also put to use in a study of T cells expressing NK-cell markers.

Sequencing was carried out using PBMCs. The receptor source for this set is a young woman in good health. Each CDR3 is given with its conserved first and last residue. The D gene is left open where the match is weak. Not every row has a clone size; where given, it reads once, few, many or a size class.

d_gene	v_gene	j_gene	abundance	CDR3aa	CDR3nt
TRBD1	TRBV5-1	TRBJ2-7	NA	CASSFQPGQGGSYEQYF	TGCGCCAGCAGCTTTCAACCGGGACAGGGGGGTTCCTACGAGCAGTACTTC
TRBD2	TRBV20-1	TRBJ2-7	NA	CSASGQLAGSPTLTYEQYF	TGCAGTGCTAGCGGCCAGCTAGCGGGATCTCCGACACTAACCTACGAGCAGTACTTC
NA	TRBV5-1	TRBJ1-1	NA	CTSSSVGAANSEAFF	TGCACCAGCAGCTCGGTAGGGGCGGCGAACAGTGAAGCTTTCTTT
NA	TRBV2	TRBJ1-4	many	CASREDLGGNEKLFF	TGTGCCAGCAGAGAAGATTTGGGAGGGAATGAAAAACTGTTTTTT
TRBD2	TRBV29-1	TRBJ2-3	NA	CSVTSAHRDTQYF	TGCAGCGTAACTAGCGCCCATCGGGATACGCAGTATTTT
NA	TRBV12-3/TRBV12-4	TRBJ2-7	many	CASSPGLMGGYEQYF	TGTGCCAGCAGTCCAGGTCTCATGGGGGGCTACGAGCAGTACTTC
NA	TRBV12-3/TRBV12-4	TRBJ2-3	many	CASSWGSTDTQYF	TGTGCCAGCAGTTGGGGGAGCACAGATACGCAGTATTTT
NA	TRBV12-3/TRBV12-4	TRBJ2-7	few	CASSFRGGHEQYF	TGTGCCAGCAGTTTCAGGGGAGGTCACGAGCAGTACTTC
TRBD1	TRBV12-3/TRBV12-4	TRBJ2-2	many	CASSVRDSHGELFF	TGTGCCAGCAGTGTCCGGGACAGCCACGGGGAGCTGTTTTTT
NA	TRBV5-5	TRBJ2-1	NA	CASSDDLAQFF	TGTGCCAGCAGCGACGACTTAGCGCAGTTCTTC
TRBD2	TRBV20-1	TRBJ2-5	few	CSARASSGTQETQYF	TGCAGTGCTAGGGCGTCTAGCGGAACCCAAGAGACCCAGTACTTC
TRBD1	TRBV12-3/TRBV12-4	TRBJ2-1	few	CASSQDRDRGVGDEQFF	TGTGCCAGCAGTCAAGACCGGGACAGGGGCGTTGGTGATGAGCAGTTCTTC
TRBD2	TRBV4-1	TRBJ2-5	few	CASSSPSGKAGETQYF	TGCGCCAGCAGCTCACCTAGCGGGAAGGCGGGGGAGACCCAGTACTTC
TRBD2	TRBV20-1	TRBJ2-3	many	CSARDREGLVSDTQYF	TGCAGTGCTAGAGATCGGGAAGGACTAGTGTCGGATACGCAGTATTTT
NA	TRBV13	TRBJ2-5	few	CASSPSGDETQYF	TGTGCCAGCAGCCCATCAGGGGACGAGACCCAGTACTTC
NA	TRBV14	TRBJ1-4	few	CASSRSGRRVEKLFF	TGTGCCAGCAGCCGCTCGGGACGCAGGGTGGAAAAACTGTTTTTT
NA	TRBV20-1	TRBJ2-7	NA	CSASAQGEQYF	TGCAGTGCTAGTGCGCAGGGGGAGCAGTACTTC
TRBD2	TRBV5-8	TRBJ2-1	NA	CASSSQRGNEQFF	TGTGCCAGCAGCTCTCAGCGGGGAAATGAGCAGTTCTTC
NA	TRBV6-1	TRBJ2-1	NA	CASRGDFRRWNEQFF	TGTGCCAGCAGGGGGGACTTCCGCAGGTGGAATGAGCAGTTCTTC
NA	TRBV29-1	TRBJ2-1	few	CSVEAPPWSGRPYNEQFF	TGCAGCGTTGAAGCCCCCCCTTGGTCGGGTCGACCCTACAATGAGCAGTTCTTC
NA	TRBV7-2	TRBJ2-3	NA	CASSRQAGDTQYF	TGTGCCAGCAGCCGGCAAGCGGGAGATACGCAGTATTTT
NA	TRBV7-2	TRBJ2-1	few	CASSRGSRNEQFF	TGTGCCAGCAGCAGGGGGAGTAGGAATGAGCAGTTCTTC
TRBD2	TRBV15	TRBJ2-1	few	CATSSASGRAAHHEQFF	TGTGCCACCAGCAGTGCTAGCGGGAGGGCAGCGCATCATGAGCAGTTCTTC
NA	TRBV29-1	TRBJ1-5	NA	CSVGFGHPGQPQHF	TGCAGCGTTGGGTTTGGACACCCAGGCCAGCCCCAGCATTTT
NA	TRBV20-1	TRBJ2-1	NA	CSARDRGGPYNEQFF	TGCAGTGCTAGAGATCGAGGGGGACCCTACAATGAGCAGTTCTTC
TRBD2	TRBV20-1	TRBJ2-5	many	CSAVLAGVETQYF	TGCAGTGCGGTCCTAGCGGGGGTAGAGACCCAGTACTTC
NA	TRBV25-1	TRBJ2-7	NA	CASTPAYSYEQYF	TGTGCCAGCACCCCTGCTTACTCCTACGAGCAGTACTTC
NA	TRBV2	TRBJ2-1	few	CASRGVDPFF	TGTGCCAGCCGGGGAGTCGATCCGTTCTTC
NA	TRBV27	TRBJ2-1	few	CASGQGLNEQFF	TGTGCCAGCGGCCAGGGGCTGAATGAGCAGTTCTTC
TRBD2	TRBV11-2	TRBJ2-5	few	CASSPAATSGRVETQYF	TGTGCCAGCAGCCCCGCTGCGACTAGCGGGAGGGTAGAGACCCAGTACTTC
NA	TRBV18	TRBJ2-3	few	CASSPQYPPRGDTQYF	TGTGCCAGCTCACCACAGTACCCGCCGAGGGGAGATACGCAGTATTTT
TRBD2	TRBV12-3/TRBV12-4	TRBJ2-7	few	CASSIKGGSPYEQYF	TGTGCCAGCTCCATAAAGGGCGGGAGCCCCTACGAGCAGTACTTC
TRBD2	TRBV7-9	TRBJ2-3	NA	CASSLLAGEGDTQYF	TGTGCCAGCAGCTTACTAGCGGGAGAGGGAGATACGCAGTATTTT
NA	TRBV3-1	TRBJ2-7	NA	CASSQDVAGTAAYEQYF	TGTGCCAGCAGCCAAGATGTAGCAGGCACGGCAGCCTACGAGCAGTACTTC
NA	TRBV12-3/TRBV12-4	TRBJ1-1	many	CASNKDGNTEAFF	TGTGCCAGCAACAAGGACGGGAACACTGAAGCTTTCTTT
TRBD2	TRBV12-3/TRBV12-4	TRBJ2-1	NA	CASNRLAGGGATYEQFF	TGTGCCAGCAACCGACTAGCGGGAGGGGGGGCTACCTATGAGCAGTTCTTC
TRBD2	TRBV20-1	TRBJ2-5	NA	CSASSGGVQETQYF	TGCAGTGCTAGTAGCGGGGGGGTTCAAGAGACCCAGTACTTC
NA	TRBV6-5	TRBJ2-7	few	CASSWWEESYEQYF	TGTGCCAGCAGTTGGTGGGAAGAGTCCTACGAGCAGTACTTC
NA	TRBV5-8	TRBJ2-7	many	CASSGRGIGEQYF	TGTGCCAGCAGCGGAAGGGGCATCGGCGAGCAGTACTTC
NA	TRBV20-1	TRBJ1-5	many	CSARMGIQQPQHF	TGCAGTGCTAGAATGGGGATCCAGCAGCCCCAGCATTTT
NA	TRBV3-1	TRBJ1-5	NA	CASSQMGNLNQPQHF	TGTGCCAGCAGCCAAATGGGTAATCTCAATCAGCCCCAGCATTTT
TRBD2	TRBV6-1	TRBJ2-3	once	CASRTPGLEFSDTQYF	TGTGCCAGCAGGACCCCGGGACTAGAGTTTTCAGATACGCAGTATTTT